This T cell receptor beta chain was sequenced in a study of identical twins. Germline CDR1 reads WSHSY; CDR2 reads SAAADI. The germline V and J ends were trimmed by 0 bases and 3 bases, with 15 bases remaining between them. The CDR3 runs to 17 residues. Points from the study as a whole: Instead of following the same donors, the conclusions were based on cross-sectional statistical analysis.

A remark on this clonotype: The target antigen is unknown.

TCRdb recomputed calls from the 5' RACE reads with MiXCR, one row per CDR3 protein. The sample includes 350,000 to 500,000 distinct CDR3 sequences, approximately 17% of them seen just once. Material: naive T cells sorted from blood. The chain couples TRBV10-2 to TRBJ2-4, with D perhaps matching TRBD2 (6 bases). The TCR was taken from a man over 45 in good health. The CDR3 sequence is CASSESRGVGGKNIQYF. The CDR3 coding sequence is TGCGCCAGCAGTGAGTCGAGGGGCGTCGGGGGCAAAAACATTCAGTACTTC.